Listed below are T cell receptor beta chains from one sample, sequenced in a study of cytomegalovirus exposure and HLA in healthy donors. Measured with immunoSEQ multiplex PCR; TCRdb has only the in-frame clones, and not every one. The table has roughly 120,000 clones, 75% to 85% seen once. The material sequenced was PBMCs. All receptors come from a male donor in good health and CMV-seronegative. Each CDR3 is given with its conserved first and last residue. D genes are given only for firm matches. Size tells how often a clone was seen (once, few, many) or the class of an expanded clone, and some rows leave it out.

clone size	J gene	D gene	V gene	CDR3 DNA	CDR3 protein
-	TRBJ2-7	-	TRBV4-2	TGTGCCAGCAGCGAAACCGGGGGACTCAATTACGAGCGGTACTTC	CASSETGGLNYERYF
once	TRBJ2-2	TRBD1	TRBV19	TGTGCCAGTAGTTGGGACAGGTTCCTATTAACGAACACCGGGGAGCTGTTTTTT	CASSWDRFLLTNTGELFF
-	TRBJ1-1	-	TRBV28	TGTGCCAGCAGGCCCACAGGGCCCCTTGAAGCTTTCTTT	CASRPTGPLEAFF
-	TRBJ1-5	-	TRBV4-1	TGCGCCAGCAGCCAGGAAATTTCCGGGACACTTAGCAATCAGCCCCAGCATTTT	CASSQEISGTLSNQPQHF
-	TRBJ1-4	TRBD1	TRBV9	TGTGCCAGCAGCGGAAGGGGGCCTGAAAAACTGTTTTTT	CASSGRGPEKLFF
-	TRBJ2-7	-	TRBV29-1	TGCAGCGTGGGTGGGAGCTCCTACGAGCAGTACTTC	CSVGGSSYEQYF
-	TRBJ2-6	-	TRBV14	TGTGCCAGCAGCCAAGCTAAGGGGTTTGGGGCCAACGGCCTGACTTTC	CASSQAKGFGANGLTF
-	TRBJ1-1	-	TRBV30	TGTGCCTGGAGTAGGTCAGCCCGGGGCACTGAAGCTTTCTTT	CAWSRSARGTEAFF
-	TRBJ2-2	TRBD1	TRBV15	TGTGCCACCAGCGGGACAGGGATCTCCGGGGAGCTGTTTTTT	CATSGTGISGELFF
-	TRBJ2-6	TRBD1	TRBV6-1	TGTGCCAGCGGTGGGACAGTATCCAACGTCCTGACTTTC	CASGGTVSNVLTF
-	TRBJ2-7	TRBD1	TRBV9	TGTGCCAGCATCCAATCCCGGACAGGACGTTACGGGCAGTACTTC	CASIQSRTGRYGQYF
-	TRBJ2-2	-	TRBV27	TGTGCCAGCAGTTTATGGGGGGCGAACACCGGGGAGCTGTTTTTT	CASSLWGANTGELFF
few	TRBJ2-7	-	TRBV5-1	TGCGCCAGCAACCGTGGAGCGCCAGAAGGGTTTCGGGGGACCTACGAGCAGTACTTC	CASNRGAPEGFRGTYEQYF
once	TRBJ1-4	-	TRBV7-2	TGTGCCAGCAGCTTAGCGTGGGGGGTGCAGAGAACTAATGAAAAACTGTTTTTT	CASSLAWGVQRTNEKLFF
-	TRBJ1-2	-	TRBV4-2	TGTGCCAGCAGCCGGGAACAGGGACCTCTCGGTGGCTACACCTTC	CASSREQGPLGGYTF
-	TRBJ2-7	-	TRBV5-1	TGCGCCAGCAGCTCCCGTGGCACAGACCCCTACGAGCAGTACTTC	CASSSRGTDPYEQYF
-	TRBJ2-7	-	TRBV5-6	TGTGCCAGCAGCTTGGTCGGCCGGACATTTGACCACGAGCAGTACTTC	CASSLVGRTFDHEQYF
-	TRBJ2-3	-	TRBV7-8	TGTGCCAGCAGCTCGTCAACTGGCACAGATACGCAGTATTTT	CASSSSTGTDTQYF
-	TRBJ1-1	TRBD1	TRBV10-3	TGTGCCATCAGCACAGGGGCCGGGAACACTGAAGCTTTCTTT	CAISTGAGNTEAFF
few	TRBJ1-1	-	TRBV4-2	TGTGCCAGCAGCCGCAACGACAGGCAAGACACTGAAGCTTTCTTT	CASSRNDRQDTEAFF
-	TRBJ1-2	-	TRBV19	TGTGCCAGTAGTATTACGTCAAGTATTAACTTTTATGGCTACACCTTC	CASSITSSINFYGYTF
-	TRBJ2-7	TRBD2	TRBV27	TGTGCCAGTCGGGACTACTCCTACGAGCAGTACTTC	CASRDYSYEQYF
-	TRBJ1-4	-	TRBV7-8	TGTGCCAGCAGCTTAGGGGGGCTCATGGAAAAACTGTTTTTT	CASSLGGLMEKLFF
once	TRBJ2-1	-	TRBV14	TGTGCCAGCAGTCAAGCACATAATGAGCAGTTCTTC	CASSQAHNEQFF
-	TRBJ2-7	-	TRBV4-3	TGCGCCAGCAGCCAAGAAATGGGGAGAGTTTACGAGCAGTACTTC	CASSQEMGRVYEQYF
-	TRBJ1-2	TRBD1	TRBV11-2	TGTGCCAGCAGCCCCACGGACAGGGGATTCTATGGCTACACCTTC	CASSPTDRGFYGYTF
once	TRBJ2-2	-	TRBV29-1	TGCAGCGTTGGATCCAGGGTGAACACCGGGGAGCTGTTTTTT	CSVGSRVNTGELFF
-	TRBJ2-7	TRBD1	TRBV10-3	TGTGCCACTCGGAAACCGGGACAGGGGGCCAACGAGCAGTACTTC	CATRKPGQGANEQYF